This T cell receptor (beta chain) was captured by sequencing in a study of T cell clonality in common variable immunodeficiency. Study results and limitations: Compared with controls, CVID subjects had fewer shared TCRbeta clones.

On this clone itself: Its antigen is undetermined. The read ends 3 residues early relative to the CDR3; the germline J gene fills the gap.

CDR1 and CDR2 (germline): SGHVS, FQNEAQ. This CDR3 comprises 17 residues. V lost 5 bases and J lost 6; bases outside the gene matches: 14. Clones were read by immunoSEQ multiplex PCR, and TCRdb kept only the in-frame ones, dropping some. The specimen has about 42,000 clones, none found just once. Sample: peripheral blood mononuclear cells. This clonotype was sampled from a person between 18 and 75 years old in good health. The chain joins TRBV7-8 to TRBJ1-5, with TRBD1 matching over 9 bases. CDR3 DNA, as far as it was read: TGTGCCAGCAGCCCGGCTTCGGGACAGGGAGCCTTTCAGCCC. It is translated as CASSPASGQGAFQP. The entire CDR3 protein is CASSPASGQGAFQPQHF.